The 13 T cell receptor beta chains reported below all come from one sample, sequenced in a study of T cells in Graves' hyperthyroidism and ophthalmopathy. The investigators amplified TCR beta CDR3 regions from RNA transcripts. The HTBI primer set was used in a first-round RT-PCR of the TCR CDR3. TCRdb independently ran MiXCR on the multiplex PCR reads; one entry per CDR3 protein. The data hold under 400,000 distinct CDR3 sequences, with 16% observed a single time. The sample taken for sequencing was blood. The receptors originated from a man aged 25 to 40 with Graves' hyperthyroidism.

In its sample, this clonotype was seen many times. The chain couples TRBV28 to TRBJ1-1; D possibly corresponds to TRBD1 (5 bases). Germline V gene lookup returns CDR1 MDHEN and CDR2 SYDVKM. The CDR3 consists of 14 residues. V lost 2 bases to trimming and J lost 4 bases, with 11 bases between them. The CDR3 nucleotides read TGTGCCAGCAGTTTACCCCAAGGGACCACTGAAGCTTTCTTT. Its translation: CASSLPQGTTEAFF.

Remarks on this clonotype: With a much larger clone just one base away, this may be a read error. The chain uses TRBV2 and TRBJ2-3, with 9 bases aligning to TRBD2. V trimming: 4 bases; J trimming: 8 bases; junction bases outside the gene matches: 10. Germline CDR1 is SNHLY and CDR2 is FYNNEI. The CDR3 runs to 15 residues. DNA for the CDR3: TGTGCCAGCAGTGGTCTTAGCGGGAGACCAGGTACGCAGTATTTT. It is translated as CASSGLSGRPGTQYF.

The chain is built from TRBV5-1 and TRBJ2-3; 7 nucleotides line up with TRBD1. Germline trimming cut 3 bases from V and 3 bases from J; bases unmatched to any gene: 10. Germline V gives CDR1 SGHRS, CDR2 YFSETQ. The CDR3 is made up of 16 amino acids. DNA of the CDR3: TGCGCCAGCAGCTCCCAGACAGGGATTGGAACAGATACGCAGTATTTT. This codes for CASSSQTGIGTDTQYF.

This chain joins TRBV27 and TRBJ2-7, with D perhaps assigned TRBD1 or TRBD2 (5 bases each). The length of the CDR3 is 15 residues. Per germline, CDR1 MNHEY and CDR2 SMNVEV (reference sequence). The ends were cut back, 2 bases at V and 3 bases at J, with 14 bases in the middle. The chain's CDR3 is CASSLKWDGRYEQYF. In DNA form, the CDR3 reads TGTGCCAGCAGTTTAAAGTGGGACGGCCGCTACGAGCAGTACTTC.

This clonotype has at least ten counts. The V gene is TRBV7-9, the J gene TRBJ1-2; 7 positions match TRBD1. The CDR3 consists of 14 residues. Germline V CDR1 and CDR2: SEHNR, FQNEAQ (reference sequence). The J segment lost 6 bases and the V segment lost 0 bases, leaving 4 bases of the junction unmatched. The CDR3 loop is CASSLATGEDGYTF. CDR3 sequence (DNA): TGTGCCAGCAGCTTAGCAACAGGGGAAGATGGCTACACCTTC.

This clonotype was counted many times. Compared with germline, one end of the junction differs, possibly owing to a read error. J is TRBJ2-1 and V is TRBV7-7; D gene ambiguous. The CDR3 extends over 17 amino acids. Germline CDR1 reads SSHAT; CDR2 reads FNYEAQ (reference sequence). The DNA of the CDR3 is TGTGCTAGCAGCTTGAGGAGTGCCCTTGGATCCTACAATGAGCAGTTCTTC. This sequence encodes CASSLRSALGSYNEQFF.

Only a few counts were recorded for this clonotype. The gene calls are TRBV5-6 and TRBJ2-7; TRBD2 is a possible D gene (7 bases). Trimming removed 4 bases from V and 2 bases from J, with 16 bases in between. CDR3 length equals 15 residues. Germline assignment: CDR1 SGHDT and CDR2 YYEEEE. In DNA, the CDR3 is TGTGCCAGCAGCGACCTGGGGAGGGGGGCCTACGAGCAGTACTTC. Its translation is CASSDLGRGAYEQYF.

There are many counts of this clonotype. The chain uses TRBV2 and TRBJ1-1; maybe TRBD1 (5 bases). The CDR3 runs to 11 residues. The germline V gene has CDR1 SNHLY and CDR2 FYNNEI. V dropped 6 bases and J dropped 5 bases, with 7 bases sitting between them. The CDR3 reads CASRGVTEAFF. In nucleotides, the CDR3 is TGTGCCAGCAGAGGGGTGACTGAAGCTTTCTTT.

The J gene is TRBJ1-2, the V gene TRBV6-1; no clear D. V gave up 6 bases and J gave up 7 bases, with 15 bases separating them. The germline CDR1 and CDR2 sequences are MNHNS and SASEGT. The CDR3 consists of 13 residues. In DNA, the CDR3 is TGTGCCAGCAGATCCCCCTACCCGGTTGGCTACACCTTC. It encodes CASRSPYPVGYTF.

There are many counts of this clonotype. The chain couples TRBV11-2 to TRBJ2-7; D unclear. This CDR3 has 14 residues. The germline CDR1 and CDR2 sequences are SGHAT and FQNNGV. Trimming shortened V by 1 base and J by 3 bases, and 10 bases separated the two germline ends. The CDR3 sequence is CASSLGGLHYEQYF. CDR3 bases: TGTGCCAGCAGCTTAGGGGGTCTACACTACGAGCAGTACTTC.

The table lists this clonotype with many counts. V gene TRBV30 combines with J gene TRBJ2-1, with unresolved D. The CDR3 has 11 residues. CDR1 and CDR2 (germline): GTSNPN, SVGIG (reference sequence). Trimming left V 7 bases short and J 10 bases short, with 14 bases between. In DNA form, the CDR3 reads TGTGCCTACAGCGAAGGTTACGAGCAGTTCTTC. It translates to CAYSEGYEQFF.

This clonotype was picked up a small number of times. V usage is TRBV6-1 and J usage is TRBJ2-4, with 9 bases that match TRBD1. The CDR3 covers 17 residues. Germline trimming cut 1 base from V and 1 base from J; bases unmatched to any gene: 5. CDR1 is MNHNS, CDR2 SASEGT, per germline. CDR3 in DNA: TGTGCCAGCAGTGAAGAGGGACAGGGCTTCGCCAAAAACATTCAGTACTTC. Its translation is CASSEEGQGFAKNIQYF.

This clonotype was detected a few times. This sequence joins TRBV19 and TRBJ1-1; D perhaps matches TRBD1 (6 bases). The V gene lost 7 bases and the J gene lost 4 bases, with 16 bases spanning the gap. Germline CDR1 reads LNHDA; CDR2 reads SQIVND (reference sequence). The CDR3 sequence is 14 residues long. The CDR3 DNA follows: TGTGCCAGTATCCCGTGGGCAGGGGCCACTGAAGCTTTCTTT. This translates into CASIPWAGATEAFF.